This is a list of T cell receptor beta chains from one sample in a study of human T cells and chemical hapten exposure. Each CDR3 protein gets one entry after TCRdb re-called the RACE reads with MiXCR. The data hold fewer than 500,000 distinct CDR3 sequences, with nearly 5% observed a single time. The specimen was whole blood, collected in connection with sensitization to the hapten diphenylcyclopropenone (DPC). Receptors originate from a woman between 45 and 65 years old with alopecia areata. Some clones in this sample may be carry-over from other donors' samples. Each CDR3 is given with its conserved first and last residue. The D gene is left open where the match is weak. The size of a clone is reported for some rows only, either as once, few or many, or as a class for expanded clones.

D: .
size: .
J: TRBJ1-1
V: TRBV6-6
CDR3: CASSYRIFDTEAFF
DNA: TGTGCCAGCAGTTACAGGATCTTCGACACTGAAGCTTTCTTT

D: .
size: .
J: TRBJ2-7
V: TRBV6-2/TRBV6-3
CDR3: CASRGGGSSYEQYF
DNA: TGTGCCAGCAGAGGGGGGGGATCATCCTACGAGCAGTACTTC

D: TRBD2
size: .
J: TRBJ2-1
V: TRBV2
CDR3: CALWTSAYNEQFF
DNA: TGTGCCCTGTGGACTAGCGCCTACAATGAGCAGTTCTTC

D: .
size: few
J: TRBJ2-2
V: TRBV7-9
CDR3: CASRFGPGTGELFF
DNA: TGTGCCAGCAGGTTTGGTCCGGGAACCGGGGAGCTGTTTTTT

D: .
size: .
J: TRBJ2-7
V: TRBV20-1
CDR3: CSALDRSEQYF
DNA: TGCAGTGCCCTAGACAGAAGCGAGCAGTACTTC

D: TRBD2
size: many
J: TRBJ2-7
V: TRBV10-3
CDR3: CAICEVAGAYEQYF
DNA: TGTGCCATCTGTGAGGTAGCGGGGGCGTACGAGCAGTACTTC

D: .
size: few
J: TRBJ2-1
V: TRBV4-3
CDR3: CASSQYGSPQDEQFF
DNA: TGCGCCAGCAGCCAATACGGGAGCCCCCAGGATGAGCAGTTCTTC

D: TRBD2
size: .
J: TRBJ2-3
V: TRBV20-1
CDR3: CSARAGGHSTDTQYF
DNA: TGCAGTGCTAGGGCGGGGGGGCACAGCACAGATACGCAGTATTTT

D: .
size: .
J: TRBJ2-7
V: TRBV27
CDR3: CASSLSSLGGTYEQYF
DNA: TGTGCCAGCAGTTTATCCTCCCTTGGGGGTACTTACGAGCAGTACTTC

D: TRBD1
size: .
J: TRBJ2-2
V: TRBV5-1
CDR3: CASSFTGDTGELFF
DNA: TGCGCCAGCAGCTTCACAGGGGACACCGGGGAGCTGTTTTTT

D: TRBD2
size: many
J: TRBJ2-1
V: TRBV7-2
CDR3: CALATSGRGDEQFF
DNA: TGTGCCCTAGCAACTAGCGGGAGGGGGGATGAGCAGTTCTTC

D: TRBD1
size: many
J: TRBJ2-3
V: TRBV12-3/TRBV12-4
CDR3: CASSRNRGSPDTQYF
DNA: TGTGCCAGCAGCCGGAACAGGGGCAGCCCAGATACGCAGTATTTT

D: .
size: many
J: TRBJ1-5
V: TRBV2
CDR3: CASSEALGGFQPQHF
DNA: TGTGCCAGCAGTGAAGCGCTTGGTGGGTTTCAGCCCCAGCATTTT

D: .
size: few
J: TRBJ1-1
V: TRBV12-3/TRBV12-4
CDR3: CASSFNLGNTEAFF
DNA: TGTGCCAGCAGTTTCAACCTCGGTAACACTGAAGCTTTCTTT

D: .
size: few
J: TRBJ2-1
V: TRBV27
CDR3: CASSLISGTRNEQFF
DNA: TGTGCCAGCAGTTTAATCTCCGGGACCCGAAATGAGCAGTTCTTC

D: .
size: many
J: TRBJ1-1
V: TRBV5-4
CDR3: CASSLLARATEAFF
DNA: TGTGCCAGCAGCTTGTTGGCCCGGGCCACTGAAGCTTTCTTT

D: .
size: many
J: TRBJ2-7
V: TRBV7-2
CDR3: CASSPQTASYEQYF
DNA: TGTGCCAGCAGCCCGCAGACAGCCTCCTACGAGCAGTACTTC

D: .
size: .
J: TRBJ1-5
V: TRBV4-1
CDR3: CASSHGADSNQPQHF
DNA: TGCGCCAGCAGCCATGGGGCAGATAGCAATCAGCCCCAGCATTTT

D: .
size: many
J: TRBJ2-5
V: TRBV3-1
CDR3: CASSQDGRESGETQYF
DNA: TGTGCCAGCAGCCAAGACGGACGTGAGTCTGGCGAGACCCAGTACTTC

D: .
size: many
J: TRBJ1-2
V: TRBV11-2
CDR3: CASSLEPRTYGYTF
DNA: TGTGCCAGCAGCTTAGAACCGAGGACCTATGGCTACACCTTC

D: .
size: .
J: TRBJ2-3
V: TRBV9
CDR3: CASSVGGGLAGDTQYF
DNA: TGTGCCAGCAGCGTGGGGGGAGGACTTGCCGGAGATACGCAGTATTTT

D: .
size: many
J: TRBJ1-2
V: TRBV2
CDR3: CASSETKDYGYTF
DNA: TGTGCCAGCAGTGAGACAAAGGACTATGGCTACACCTTC

D: TRBD2
size: many
J: TRBJ2-1
V: TRBV28
CDR3: CASSLGGTSGREF
DNA: TGTGCCAGCAGTTTAGGGGGGACTAGCGGGAGGGAGTTC

D: TRBD1
size: many
J: TRBJ1-6
V: TRBV27
CDR3: CASSLSSTRTGEVFSYNSPLHF
DNA: TGTGCCAGCAGTTTATCGTCAACCAGGACAGGGGAAGTTTTTTCCTATAATTCACCCCTCCACTTT

D: .
size: few
J: TRBJ2-4
V: TRBV5-1
CDR3: CASSLAFGPNIQYF
DNA: TGCGCCAGCAGCTTGGCTTTCGGGCCAAACATTCAGTACTTC

D: TRBD1
size: many
J: TRBJ2-3
V: TRBV6-2/TRBV6-3
CDR3: CASSYDPDRETDTQYF
DNA: TGTGCCAGCAGTTACGATCCGGACAGGGAAACAGATACGCAGTATTTT

D: TRBD1
size: few
J: TRBJ2-6
V: TRBV12-3/TRBV12-4
CDR3: CASTAETGPSGANVLTF
DNA: TGTGCCAGCACCGCCGAGACAGGGCCCTCTGGGGCCAACGTCCTGACTTTC

D: TRBD2
size: few
J: TRBJ2-1
V: TRBV11-2
CDR3: CASSFTGGPRNEQFF
DNA: TGTGCCAGCAGCTTTACGGGAGGGCCGAGGAATGAGCAGTTCTTC

D: .
size: few
J: TRBJ2-3
V: TRBV2
CDR3: CASSEGGAIDTQYF
DNA: TGTGCCAGCAGTGAGGGGGGGGCAATAGATACGCAGTATTTT

D: TRBD1
size: many
J: TRBJ2-1
V: TRBV6-6
CDR3: CATTPGQGTNEQFF
DNA: TGTGCCACCACTCCGGGACAGGGGACCAATGAGCAGTTCTTC

D: TRBD1
size: many
J: TRBJ2-1
V: TRBV12-3/TRBV12-4
CDR3: CASSLIGDRGHNEQFF
DNA: TGTGCCAGCAGTTTGATCGGTGACAGGGGTCACAATGAGCAGTTCTTC

D: TRBD1
size: many
J: TRBJ2-3
V: TRBV5-1
CDR3: CASSLPDREVSDTQYF
DNA: TGCGCCAGCAGCTTACCCGACAGGGAAGTTTCAGATACGCAGTATTTT

D: TRBD1
size: few
J: TRBJ2-3
V: TRBV7-2
CDR3: CASSPQGTGGSTQYF
DNA: TGTGCCAGCAGCCCTCAGGGGACAGGGGGATCGACGCAGTATTTT

D: TRBD1
size: many
J: TRBJ1-1
V: TRBV5-1
CDR3: CASSLELRGTEAFF
DNA: TGCGCCAGCAGCTTGGAACTCAGGGGGACTGAAGCTTTCTTT

D: .
size: many
J: TRBJ2-3
V: TRBV6-6
CDR3: CASSYVMADTQYF
DNA: TGTGCCAGCAGTTACGTAATGGCGGATACGCAGTATTTT

D: .
size: few
J: TRBJ2-3
V: TRBV20-1
CDR3: CSARDLGGASTDTQYF
DNA: TGCAGTGCTAGAGATCTTGGGGGCGCTAGCACAGATACGCAGTATTTT

D: .
size: many
J: TRBJ2-1
V: TRBV29-1
CDR3: CSVSQGALLNEQFF
DNA: TGCAGCGTTAGCCAAGGGGCGCTTCTCAATGAGCAGTTCTTC

D: TRBD2
size: .
J: TRBJ2-1
V: TRBV6-2/TRBV6-3
CDR3: CASSYRGSGGYNEQFF
DNA: TGTGCCAGCAGTTACCGGGGTAGCGGGGGCTACAATGAGCAGTTCTTC

D: .
size: .
J: TRBJ1-2
V: TRBV3-1
CDR3: CASSQGDRIYGYTF
DNA: TGTGCCAGCAGCCAAGGAGACAGGATCTATGGCTACACCTTC

D: .
size: .
J: TRBJ2-1
V: TRBV20-1
CDR3: CSARGVADSYNEQFF
DNA: TGCAGTGCTAGGGGCGTAGCGGACTCCTACAATGAGCAGTTCTTC

D: .
size: .
J: TRBJ2-7
V: TRBV20-1
CDR3: CSASGGTYEQYF
DNA: TGCAGTGCTAGCGGTGGTACCTACGAGCAGTACTTC

D: TRBD1
size: many
J: TRBJ2-1
V: TRBV7-9
CDR3: CASSEQGNEQFF
DNA: TGTGCCAGCAGTGAACAGGGGAATGAGCAGTTCTTC

D: TRBD1
size: many
J: TRBJ2-5
V: TRBV5-1
CDR3: CASSLQNRGQETQYF
DNA: TGCGCCAGCAGCTTGCAAAACAGGGGGCAAGAGACCCAGTACTTC

D: .
size: .
J: TRBJ1-4
V: TRBV7-9
CDR3: CASSLTSTNEKLFF
DNA: TGTGCCAGCAGCCTGACTTCAACTAATGAAAAACTGTTTTTT

D: TRBD1
size: few
J: TRBJ1-1
V: TRBV7-2
CDR3: CASSFPGGVTEAFF
DNA: TGTGCCAGCAGCTTTCCAGGGGGGGTGACTGAAGCTTTCTTT

D: .
size: many
J: TRBJ1-2
V: TRBV13
CDR3: CASSLGRTAYGYTF
DNA: TGTGCCAGCAGCTTAGGCCGGACGGCCTATGGCTACACCTTC

D: .
size: few
J: TRBJ1-2
V: TRBV6-6
CDR3: CASSYARNYGYTF
DNA: TGTGCCAGCAGTTACGCCAGGAACTATGGCTACACCTTC

D: TRBD2
size: few
J: TRBJ2-5
V: TRBV5-1
CDR3: CASSSSGGMETQYF
DNA: TGCGCCAGCAGCTCCAGCGGGGGGATGGAGACCCAGTACTTC

D: .
size: few
J: TRBJ1-1
V: TRBV7-6
CDR3: CASSHGGRGEAFF
DNA: TGTGCCAGCAGCCATGGGGGGCGGGGTGAAGCTTTCTTT

D: TRBD2
size: many
J: TRBJ2-1
V: TRBV5-1
CDR3: CASSPGLEGNEQFF
DNA: TGCGCCAGCAGCCCGGGACTAGAGGGCAATGAGCAGTTCTTC

D: .
size: few
J: TRBJ2-3
V: TRBV30
CDR3: CAWSAGVGTDTQYF
DNA: TGTGCCTGGAGTGCAGGGGTCGGCACAGATACGCAGTATTTT

D: .
size: many
J: TRBJ2-3
V: TRBV20-1
CDR3: CSASEGGVTDTQYF
DNA: TGCAGTGCTTCGGAGGGAGGAGTCACAGATACGCAGTATTTT

D: .
size: .
J: TRBJ1-5
V: TRBV3-1
CDR3: CASSLSPRGGNQPQHF
DNA: TGTGCCAGCAGCCTCAGCCCCCGGGGAGGAAATCAGCCCCAGCATTTT

D: TRBD1
size: many
J: TRBJ1-5
V: TRBV5-1
CDR3: CASSLTGDNQPQHF
DNA: TGCGCCAGCAGCTTGACAGGGGATAATCAGCCCCAGCATTTT